This T cell receptor (beta chain) appears in the sequencing data of a study of identifying expanded T cells in peripheral blood. General observations from the study: Variance in clone template counts between approximately two-week samples significantly increased with total template count across all healthy donors. Over around two and four weeks, about 16.4 and 19 clones changed, versus approximately 1.1 between replicates.

V was clipped by 6 bases and J by 8 bases; unmatched bases: 5. The CDR3 contains 14 residues. The germline V gene encodes CDR1 MNHEY and CDR2 SVGAGI. With respect to this clone: Its specificity is not known.

Collection occurred without any documented infections or immune events in donors. Generated by immunoSEQ multiplex PCR, the TCRdb table keeps only in-frame clones and is missing some. The sample gives tens of thousands of clones, 84% of which show up once; around a fifth is in the top ten. The V and J genes are TRBV6-5 and TRBJ1-6, with 9 bases identical to TRBD1. The sample was blood. This clonotype was sampled from a person between 18 and 70 years old in good health. The CDR3 bases are TGTGCCAGCAGCTTAGGGACAGGGTATTCACCCCTCCACTTT. Translation: CASSLGTGYSPLHF.